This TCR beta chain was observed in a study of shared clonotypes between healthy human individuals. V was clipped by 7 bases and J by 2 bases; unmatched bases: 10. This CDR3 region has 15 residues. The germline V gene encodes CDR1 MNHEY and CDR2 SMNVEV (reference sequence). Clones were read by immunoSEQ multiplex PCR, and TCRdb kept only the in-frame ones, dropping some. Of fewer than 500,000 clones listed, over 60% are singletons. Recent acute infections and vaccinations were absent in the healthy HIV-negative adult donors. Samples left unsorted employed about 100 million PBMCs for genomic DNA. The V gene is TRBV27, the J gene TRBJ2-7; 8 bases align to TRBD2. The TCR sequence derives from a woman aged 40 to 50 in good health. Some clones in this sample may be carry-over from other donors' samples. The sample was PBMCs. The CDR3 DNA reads TGTGCCAGCAACTCCTGGGGTAGCGGGACCTACGAGCAGTACTTC. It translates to CASNSWGSGTYEQYF.